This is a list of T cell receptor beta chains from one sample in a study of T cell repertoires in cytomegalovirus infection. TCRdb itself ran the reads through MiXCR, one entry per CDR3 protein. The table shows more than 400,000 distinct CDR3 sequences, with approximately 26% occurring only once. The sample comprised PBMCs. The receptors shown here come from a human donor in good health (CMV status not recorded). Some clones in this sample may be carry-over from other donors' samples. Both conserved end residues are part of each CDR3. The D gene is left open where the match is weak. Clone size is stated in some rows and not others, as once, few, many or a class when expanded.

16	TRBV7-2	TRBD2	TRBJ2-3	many	TGTGCCAGCAGCCTGGGACTAGCGGGATCGGGAGATACGCAGTATTTT	CASSLGLAGSGDTQYF
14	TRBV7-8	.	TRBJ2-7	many	TGTGCCAGCAGCTTAGCCCCAGGCGACTACGAGCAGTACTTC	CASSLAPGDYEQYF
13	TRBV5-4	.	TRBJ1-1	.	TGTGCCAGCAGCACAGGTGATAGCACTGAAGCTTTCTTT	CASSTGDSTEAFF
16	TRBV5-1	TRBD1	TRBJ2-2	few	TGCGCCAGCAGCTCCGGGGGACAGGGGGCGTCCGGGGAGCTGTTTTTT	CASSSGGQGASGELFF
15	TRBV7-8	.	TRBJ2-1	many	TGTGCCAGCAGCTTACTGAGACTAGAAACCAATGAGCAGTTCTTC	CASSLLRLETNEQFF
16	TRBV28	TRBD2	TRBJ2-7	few	TGTGCCAGCAGTCGGCCGGGACTAGCGGGAGTTCTCGAGCAGTACTTC	CASSRPGLAGVLEQYF
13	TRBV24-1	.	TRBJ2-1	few	TGTGCCACCCGGGGATACGTAGATGGTGAGCAGTTCTTC	CATRGYVDGEQFF
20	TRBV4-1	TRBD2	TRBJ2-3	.	TGCGCCAGCAGCCAAATAGGTGGCCTAGCGGGAGATGGGGGCACAGATACGCAGTATTTT	CASSQIGGLAGDGGTDTQYF
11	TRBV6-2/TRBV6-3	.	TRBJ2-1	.	TGTGCCAGCAGTTCCACCGTAGGGCAGTTCTTC	CASSSTVGQFF
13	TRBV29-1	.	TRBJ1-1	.	TGCAGCGTTGCGGGGCGGGTGGACACTGAAGCTTTCTTT	CSVAGRVDTEAFF
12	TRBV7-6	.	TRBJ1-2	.	TGTGCCAGCAGCTCCGGAGGGTTTGGCTACACCTTC	CASSSGGFGYTF
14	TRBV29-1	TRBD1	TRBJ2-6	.	TGCAGCGCAACAGGGGAAGCTGGGGCCAACGTCCTGACTTTC	CSATGEAGANVLTF
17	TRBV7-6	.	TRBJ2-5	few	TGTGCCAGCAGCTTAGTTTCTCCACGGGTCGGGAGAGAGACCCAGTACTTC	CASSLVSPRVGRETQYF
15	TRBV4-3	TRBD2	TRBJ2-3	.	TGCGCCAGCAGCCTGACTAGCGGGAGTAGAGATACGCAGTATTTT	CASSLTSGSRDTQYF
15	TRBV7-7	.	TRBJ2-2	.	TGTGCTAGCAGCCCAGCGGCTTCGAACACCGGGGAGCTGTTTTTT	CASSPAASNTGELFF
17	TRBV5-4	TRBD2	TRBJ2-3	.	TGTGCCAGCAGCCCGGCGGGTAGCGGGAGACACACAGATACGCAGTATTTT	CASSPAGSGRHTDTQYF
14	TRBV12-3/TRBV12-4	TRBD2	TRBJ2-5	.	TGTGCCAGCCGCCTCGCGGGAGATGGAGAGACCCAGTACTTC	CASRLAGDGETQYF
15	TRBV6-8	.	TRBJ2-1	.	TGTGCCAGCAGTTACGGGACCACCAGGGTGAATGAGCAGTTCTTC	CASSYGTTRVNEQFF
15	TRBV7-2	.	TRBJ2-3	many	TGTGCCAGCAGCTTGATGTCGGGGAACACAGATACGCAGTATTTT	CASSLMSGNTDTQYF
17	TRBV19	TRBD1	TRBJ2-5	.	TGTGCCAGTAGTAGAGATACTGGACAGGAAATTTGGGAGACCCAGTACTTC	CASSRDTGQEIWETQYF
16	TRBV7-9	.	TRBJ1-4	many	TGTGCCAGCAGCATTCCCAGGGGCGCAACTAATGAAAAACTGTTTTTT	CASSIPRGATNEKLFF
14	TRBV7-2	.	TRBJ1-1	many	TGTGCCAGCAGCTACGGCCCTTCGAACACTGAAGCTTTCTTT	CASSYGPSNTEAFF
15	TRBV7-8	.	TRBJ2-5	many	TGTGCCAGCAGCCTCGTCTTGGGGAGTAAAGAGACCCAGTACTTC	CASSLVLGSKETQYF
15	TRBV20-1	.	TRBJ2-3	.	TGCAGTGCTGCCCCCGGGACATTGGGCACAGATACGCAGTATTTT	CSAAPGTLGTDTQYF
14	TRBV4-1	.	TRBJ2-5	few	TGCGCCAGCAGCCAAGAACCGGGCCGGGAGACCCAGTACTTC	CASSQEPGRETQYF
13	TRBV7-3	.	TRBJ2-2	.	TGTGCCAGCAGCTCAGCCCTCGGCGGGGAGCTGTTTTTT	CASSSALGGELFF
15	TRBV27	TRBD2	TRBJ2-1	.	TGTGCCAGCAGTTTCCTAGCGGGAGGAGTCAATGAGCAGTTCTTC	CASSFLAGGVNEQFF
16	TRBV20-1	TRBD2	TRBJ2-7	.	TGCAGTGCTACACTAGCGGGAGTTGGTTTGTTGTACGAGCAGTACTTC	CSATLAGVGLLYEQYF
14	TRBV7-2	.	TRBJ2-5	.	TGTGCCAGCAGCTTAGGGACATGGCCAGAGACCCAGTACTTC	CASSLGTWPETQYF
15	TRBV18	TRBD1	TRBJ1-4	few	TGTGCCAGCTCACCACGGACAGGGGTGAATGAAAAACTGTTTTTT	CASSPRTGVNEKLFF
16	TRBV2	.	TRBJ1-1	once	TGTGCCAGCACCGCCTTAAGTGACAGGCGAAACACTGAAGCTTTCTTT	CASTALSDRRNTEAFF